What follows describes a single TCR beta chain. Antigen specificity is unknown. These data come from a study of B cell selection in AIRE deficiency. Whole-study results and caveats: AIRE-deficient Tconv and Treg repertoires matched healthy donors in TCRBV, CDR3 length, diversity. Of a few thousand shared Treg TCRbeta sequences, around 30% were healthy-only, 9.3% patient-only.

The sorted conventional CD4 T cells were gated as CD4+CD127+. V was trimmed by 6 bases and J by 1 base, leaving 14 bases between them. Germline V gene lookup returns CDR1 ENHRY and CDR2 SYGVKD. The CDR3 sequence is 15 residues long. In the authors' methods: Conventional T cell pools: approximately 1x10^5 distinct patient, about 150,000 donor TCRbeta sequences. The data were produced by immunoSEQ multiplex PCR, yet TCRdb's version contains in-frame clones alone and is incomplete. The V and J calls and clone size come from that table; D and trimming were worked out from the DNA. The sample shows some 24,000 clones, about 95% of them seen only once.

V is TRBV10-3 and J is TRBJ2-3, with D possibly being TRBD1 (6 bases). The receptor was isolated from a human donor in good health. Source material: CD4+CD127+ conventional T cells sorted from PBMCs. The CDR3 protein is CAIRDSAIGTDTQYF. CDR3 coding DNA: TGTGCCATCAGGGACAGTGCAATCGGCACAGATACGCAGTATTTT.